The 3 T cell receptor beta chains presented below share a single source sample, sequenced in a study of blood T cell repertoires in COVID-19. Using immunoSEQ multiplex PCR, the repertoire was profiled, and TCRdb retains in-frame clones only, with some absent. The data contain approximately 150,000 clones, about 86% of them singletons. Input material: peripheral blood. These receptors all come from a woman aged 65 to 85 who had recovered from COVID-19.

The V and J genes are TRBV18 and TRBJ2-5; a weak D match, TRBD1 (6 bases). CDR1 and CDR2 from the germline V gene are KGHSH and LQKENI. CDR3 size: 14 residues. V shed 6 bases and J shed 4 bases, with 15 bases lying between them. The CDR3 DNA sequence: TGTGCCAGCTCCCGCGGACAGTCCCCAGAGACCCAGTACTTC. The encoded protein is CASSRGQSPETQYF.

The chain couples TRBV4-3 to TRBJ2-5, with D maybe TRBD2 (6 bases). The CDR3 runs to 17 residues. Per germline, CDR1 LGHNA and CDR2 YSLEER. V was shortened by 0 bases and J by 5 bases, with 19 bases between the two germline ends. The CDR3 protein is CASSQEPPSGAGETQYF. CDR3 sequence (DNA): TGCGCCAGCAGCCAAGAGCCCCCCTCCGGGGCGGGGGAGACCCAGTACTTC.

The gene calls are TRBV25-1 and TRBJ2-2; TRBD2 agrees at 11 bases. The V gene's germline CDR1 is MGHDK and CDR2 SYGVNS. The CDR3 length is 16 residues. The trim removed 6 bases at V and 0 bases at J, leaving 3 bases unmatched. CDR3 nucleotides: TGTGCCAGCAGCAAGGGACTAGCGGCGAACACCGGGGAGCTGTTTTTT. It codes for CASSKGLAANTGELFF.